This T cell receptor beta chain originates from a study of CD8 T cells in ankylosing spondylitis. Study-level points and caveats: One TCR beta motif, made up of seven to nine highly homologous variants, appeared characteristic of ankylosing spondylitis blood.

This clonotype was observed a handful of times. Its specificity is not known. MiXCR, run by TCRdb on the 5' RACE reads, gives a single entry per CDR3 protein. Seen here are 250,000 to 350,000 distinct CDR3 sequences, more than 20% observed once, and the top ten hold 3.5%. The length of the CDR3 is 15 residues. V dropped 2 bases and J dropped 4 bases, with 12 bases sitting between them. Sequenced input: blood, either unsorted or a sorted T cell fraction (not recorded which). The receptor comes from a female donor with ankylosing spondylitis or in good health (not recorded which). The rearrangement links TRBV12-3 or TRBV12-4 to TRBJ2-1; weak D call: TRBD2 (6 bases). DNA of the CDR3: TGTGCCAGCAGTTTAAAACTAGCAGGGTACAATGAGCAGTTCTTC. Its translation: CASSLKLAGYNEQFF.